This record concerns one T cell receptor (beta chain) sequence. No antigen is known for it. CD45RA-negative memory and CD45RA+ naive subsets were split from the CD4+ cells. The data stem from a study of shared clonotypes between healthy human individuals. Study-wide points: Depth of sequencing was expected to influence donor clonotype sharing. On the whole, naive subsets had larger estimated richness than memory subsets had. When naive CD4 clonotypes were compared across several donors, around 5% were shared.

Method: immunoSEQ multiplex PCR; TCRdb's copy keeps in-frame clones and lacks some. The repertoire holds 2.3 million or so clones, with over 90% as singletons. The TCR sequence derives from a man aged 18 to 30 in good health. Some clones in this sample may be carry-over from other donors' samples. Specimen: naive CD4+ T cells from PBMCs. Subset indicated: CD45RA+ positively selected.

The CDR3 DNA sequence: TGTGCCAGCAGTGAATACTGGACTGGGGCCAACGTCCTGACTTTC. This encodes CASSEYWTGANVLTF. V usage is TRBV6-1 and J usage is TRBJ2-6; D gene uncertain. This CDR3 is built from 15 residues. Trimming cost V 2 bases and J 2 bases, with 7 bases left between them. Germline CDR1 is MNHNS and CDR2 is SASEGT.